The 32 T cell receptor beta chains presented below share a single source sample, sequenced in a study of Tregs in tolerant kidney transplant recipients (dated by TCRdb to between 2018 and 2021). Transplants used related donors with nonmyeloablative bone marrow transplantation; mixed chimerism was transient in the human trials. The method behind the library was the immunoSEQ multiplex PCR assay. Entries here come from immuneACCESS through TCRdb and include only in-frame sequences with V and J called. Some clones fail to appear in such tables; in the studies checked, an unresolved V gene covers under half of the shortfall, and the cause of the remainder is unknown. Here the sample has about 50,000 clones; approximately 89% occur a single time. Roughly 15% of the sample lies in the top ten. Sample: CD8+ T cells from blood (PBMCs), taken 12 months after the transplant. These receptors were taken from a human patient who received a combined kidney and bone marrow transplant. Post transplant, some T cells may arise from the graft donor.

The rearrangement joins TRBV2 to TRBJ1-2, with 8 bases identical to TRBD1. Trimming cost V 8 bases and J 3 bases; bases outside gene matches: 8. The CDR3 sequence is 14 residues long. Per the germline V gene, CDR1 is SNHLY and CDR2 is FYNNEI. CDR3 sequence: CASLITGGDYGYTF. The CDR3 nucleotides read TGTGCCAGCCTAATCACAGGGGGTGACTATGGCTACACCTTC.

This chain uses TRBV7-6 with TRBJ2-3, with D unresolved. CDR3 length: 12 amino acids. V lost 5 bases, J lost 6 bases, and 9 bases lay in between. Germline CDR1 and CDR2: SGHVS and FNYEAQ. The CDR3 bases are TGTGCCAGCAGCCTCAGGTGGGATACGCAGTATTTT. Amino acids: CASSLRWDTQYF.

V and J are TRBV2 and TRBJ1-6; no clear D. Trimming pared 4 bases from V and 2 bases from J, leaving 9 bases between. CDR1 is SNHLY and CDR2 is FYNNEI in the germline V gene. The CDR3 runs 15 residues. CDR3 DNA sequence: TGTGCCAGCAGTGCAGAATTCCCCTATAATTCACCCCTCCACTTT. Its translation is CASSAEFPYNSPLHF.

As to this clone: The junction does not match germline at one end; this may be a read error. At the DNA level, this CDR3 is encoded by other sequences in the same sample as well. DNA of the CDR3: TGTGCCAGCAGTTTAGGGGACAGGTCTTATAATTCCCCCCTCCACTTT. Translation gives CASSLGDRSYNSPLHF. V and J are TRBV28 and TRBJ1-6, with 8 positions matching TRBD1. Per germline, CDR1 MDHEN and CDR2 SYDVKM. This CDR3 is 16 amino acids long.

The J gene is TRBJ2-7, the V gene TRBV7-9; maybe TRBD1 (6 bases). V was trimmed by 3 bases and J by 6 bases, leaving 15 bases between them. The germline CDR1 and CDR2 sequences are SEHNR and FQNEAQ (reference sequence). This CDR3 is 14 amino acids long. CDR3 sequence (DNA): TGTGCCAGCAGCTTTAACAGGGTTGATGGCGAGCAGTACTTC. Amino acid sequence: CASSFNRVDGEQYF.

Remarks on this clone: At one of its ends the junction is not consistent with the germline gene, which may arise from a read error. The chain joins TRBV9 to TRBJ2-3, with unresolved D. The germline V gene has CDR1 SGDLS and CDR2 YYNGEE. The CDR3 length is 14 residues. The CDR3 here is CAGSVELDTDTQYF. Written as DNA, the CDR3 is TGTGCCGGCAGCGTAGAGTTAGACACAGATACGCAGTATTTT.

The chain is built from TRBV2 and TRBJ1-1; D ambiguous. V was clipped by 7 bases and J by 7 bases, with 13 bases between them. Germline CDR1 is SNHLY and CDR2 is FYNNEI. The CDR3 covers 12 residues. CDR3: CASIGSGIEAFF. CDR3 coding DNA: TGTGCCAGCATAGGTTCGGGGATTGAAGCTTTCTTT.

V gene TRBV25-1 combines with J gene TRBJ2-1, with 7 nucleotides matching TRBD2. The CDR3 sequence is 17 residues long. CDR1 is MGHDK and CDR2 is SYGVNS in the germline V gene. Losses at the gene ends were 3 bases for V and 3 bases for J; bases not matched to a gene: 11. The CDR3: CASSDASGRGNYNEQFF. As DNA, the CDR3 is TGTGCCAGCAGTGATGCATCGGGGAGGGGTAACTACAATGAGCAGTTCTTC. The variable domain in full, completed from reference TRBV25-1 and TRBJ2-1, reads EADIYQTPRYLVIGTGKKITLECSQTMGHDKMYWYQQDPGMELHLIHYSYGVNSTEKGDLSSESTVSRIRTEHFPLTLESARPSHTSQYLCASSDASGRGNYNEQFFGPGTRLTVL.

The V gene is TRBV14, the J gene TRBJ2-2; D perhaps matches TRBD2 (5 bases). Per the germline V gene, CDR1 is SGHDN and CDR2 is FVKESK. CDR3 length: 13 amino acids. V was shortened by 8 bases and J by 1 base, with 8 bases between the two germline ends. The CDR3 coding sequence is TGTGCCAGCCGGACTTTGAACACCGGGGAGCTGTTTTTT. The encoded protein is CASRTLNTGELFF.

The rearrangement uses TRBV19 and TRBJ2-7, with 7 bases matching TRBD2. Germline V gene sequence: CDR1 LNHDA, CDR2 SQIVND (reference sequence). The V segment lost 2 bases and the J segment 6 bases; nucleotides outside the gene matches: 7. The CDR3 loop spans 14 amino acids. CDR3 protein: CASSISGRAGEQYF. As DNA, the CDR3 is TGTGCCAGTAGTATATCGGGGAGGGCCGGCGAGCAGTACTTC.

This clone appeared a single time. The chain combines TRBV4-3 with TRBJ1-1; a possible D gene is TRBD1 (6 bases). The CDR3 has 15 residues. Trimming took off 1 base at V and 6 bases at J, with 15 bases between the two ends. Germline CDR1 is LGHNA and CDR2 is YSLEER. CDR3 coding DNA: TGCGCCAGCAGCCAAGGGTGGGGGCAGGGCCCTGAAGCTTTCTTT. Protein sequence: CASSQGWGQGPEAFF.

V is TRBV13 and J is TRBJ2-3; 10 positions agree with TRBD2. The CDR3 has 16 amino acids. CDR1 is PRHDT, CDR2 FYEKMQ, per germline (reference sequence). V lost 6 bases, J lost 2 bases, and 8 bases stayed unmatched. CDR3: CASSSTSGENTDTQYF. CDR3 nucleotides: TGTGCCAGCAGTTCCACTAGCGGGGAGAACACAGATACGCAGTATTTT.

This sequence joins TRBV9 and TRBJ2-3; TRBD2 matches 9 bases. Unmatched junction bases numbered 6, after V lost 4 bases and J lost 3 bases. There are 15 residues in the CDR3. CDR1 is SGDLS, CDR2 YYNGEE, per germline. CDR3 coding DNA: TGTGCCAGCAGCCGACTAGCGGCGGGGACAGATACGCAGTATTTT. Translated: CASSRLAAGTDTQYF. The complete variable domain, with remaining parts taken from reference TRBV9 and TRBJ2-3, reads DSGVTQTPKHLITATGQRVTLRCSPRSGDLSVYWYQQSLDQGLQFLIQYYNGEERAKGNILERFSAQQFPDLHSELNLSSLELGDSALYFCASSRLAAGTDTQYFGPGTRLTVL.

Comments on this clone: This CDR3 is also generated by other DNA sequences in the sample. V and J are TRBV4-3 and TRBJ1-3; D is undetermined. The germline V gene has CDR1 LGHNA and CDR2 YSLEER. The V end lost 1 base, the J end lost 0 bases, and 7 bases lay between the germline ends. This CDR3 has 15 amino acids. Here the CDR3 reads CASSQGTISGNTIYF. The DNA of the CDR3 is TGCGCCAGCAGCCAAGGGACTATCTCTGGAAACACCATATATTTT.

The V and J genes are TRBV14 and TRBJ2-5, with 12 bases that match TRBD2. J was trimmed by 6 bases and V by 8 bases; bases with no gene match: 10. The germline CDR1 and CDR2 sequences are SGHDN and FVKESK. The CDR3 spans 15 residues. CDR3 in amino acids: CASGLAGHRGKTQYF. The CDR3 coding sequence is TGTGCCAGCGGACTAGCGGGGCACAGGGGGAAGACCCAGTACTTC. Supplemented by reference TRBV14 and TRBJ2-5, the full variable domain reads EAGVTQFPSHSVIEKGQTVTLRCDPISGHDNLYWYRRVMGKEIKFLLHFVKESKQDESGMPNNRFLAERTGGTYSTLKVQPAELEDSGVYFCASGLAGHRGKTQYFGPGTRLLVL.

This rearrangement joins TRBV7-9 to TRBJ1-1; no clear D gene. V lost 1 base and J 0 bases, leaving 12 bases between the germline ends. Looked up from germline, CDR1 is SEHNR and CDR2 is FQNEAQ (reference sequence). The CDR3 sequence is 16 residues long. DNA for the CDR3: TGTGCCAGCAGCTTAGGGAGGACTGTTTTGAACACTGAAGCTTTCTTT. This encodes CASSLGRTVLNTEAFF.

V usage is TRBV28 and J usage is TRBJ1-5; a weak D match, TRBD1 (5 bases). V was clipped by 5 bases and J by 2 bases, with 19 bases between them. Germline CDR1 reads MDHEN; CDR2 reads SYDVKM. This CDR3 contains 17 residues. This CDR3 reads CASSTPRVRARNQPQHF. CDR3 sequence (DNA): TGTGCCAGCAGTACCCCCAGGGTTAGGGCTCGCAATCAGCCCCAGCATTTT.

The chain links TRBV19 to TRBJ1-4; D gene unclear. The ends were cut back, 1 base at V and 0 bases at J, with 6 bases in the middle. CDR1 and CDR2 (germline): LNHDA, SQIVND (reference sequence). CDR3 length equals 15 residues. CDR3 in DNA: TGTGCCAGTAGTATAGTCGCGGCAACTAATGAAAAACTGTTTTTT. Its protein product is CASSIVAATNEKLFF.

CDR3 in amino acids: CASTAGRWGKNNEQFF. CDR3 coding DNA: TGTGCCAGCACTGCCGGGAGGTGGGGGAAAAACAATGAGCAGTTCTTC. This rearrangement joins TRBV7-9 to TRBJ2-1, with 7 bases that match TRBD2. This CDR3 has 16 amino acids. The germline gives CDR1 SEHNR, CDR2 FQNEAQ (reference sequence). Trimming at V came to 7 bases and at J to 5 bases, leaving 14 bases not matched to a gene.

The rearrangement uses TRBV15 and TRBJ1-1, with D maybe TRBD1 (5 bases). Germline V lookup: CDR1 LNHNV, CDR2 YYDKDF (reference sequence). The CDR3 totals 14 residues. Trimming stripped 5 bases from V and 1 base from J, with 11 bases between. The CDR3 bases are TGTGCCACCAGCCAAGACAGACCGAACACTGAAGCTTTCTTT. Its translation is CATSQDRPNTEAFF.

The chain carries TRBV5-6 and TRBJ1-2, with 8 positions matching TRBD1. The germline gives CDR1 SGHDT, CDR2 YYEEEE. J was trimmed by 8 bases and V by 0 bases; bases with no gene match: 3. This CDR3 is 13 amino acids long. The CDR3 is CASSLGTGNGYTF. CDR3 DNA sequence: TGTGCCAGCAGCTTGGGGACAGGGAACGGCTACACCTTC.

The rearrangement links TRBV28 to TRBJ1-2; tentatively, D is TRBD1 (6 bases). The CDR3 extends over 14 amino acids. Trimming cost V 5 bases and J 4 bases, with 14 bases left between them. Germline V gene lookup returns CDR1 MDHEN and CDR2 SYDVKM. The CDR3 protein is CASSQPTGFYGYTF. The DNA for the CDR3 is TGTGCCAGCAGTCAGCCAACAGGGTTCTATGGCTACACCTTC.

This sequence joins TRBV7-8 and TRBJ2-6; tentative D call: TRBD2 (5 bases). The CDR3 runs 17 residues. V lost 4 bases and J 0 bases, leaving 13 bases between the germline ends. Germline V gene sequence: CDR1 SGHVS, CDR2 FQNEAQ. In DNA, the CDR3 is TGTGCCAGCAGCTCTCCAGGACGGGACTCTGGGGCCAACGTCCTGACTTTC. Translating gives CASSSPGRDSGANVLTF. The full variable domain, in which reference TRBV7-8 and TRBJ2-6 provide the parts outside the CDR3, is GAGVSQSPRYKVAKRGQDVALRCDPISGHVSLFWYQQALGQGPEFLTYFQNEAQLDKSGLPSDRFFAERPEGSVSTLKIQRTQQEDSAVYLCASSSPGRDSGANVLTFGAGSRLTVL.

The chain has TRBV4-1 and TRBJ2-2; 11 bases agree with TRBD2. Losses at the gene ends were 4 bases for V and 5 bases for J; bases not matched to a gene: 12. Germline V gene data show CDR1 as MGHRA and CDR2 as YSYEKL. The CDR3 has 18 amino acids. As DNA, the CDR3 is TGCGCCAGCAGCCTCTTCGCCGCGCTAGCGGGAGGTACCGGGGAGCTGTTTTTT. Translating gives CASSLFAALAGGTGELFF.

CDR3 in amino acids: CASSSLSTGELFF. The CDR3, as DNA: TGTGCCAGTAGTTCCCTTAGCACCGGGGAGCTGTTTTTT. This rearrangement joins TRBV19 to TRBJ2-2, with D unresolved. CDR3 size: 13 residues. The germline V gene has CDR1 LNHDA and CDR2 SQIVND (reference sequence). V lost 5 bases and J lost 4, with 8 bases in between.

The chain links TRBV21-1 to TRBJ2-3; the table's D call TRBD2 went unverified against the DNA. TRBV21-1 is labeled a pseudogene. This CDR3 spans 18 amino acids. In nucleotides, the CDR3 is TGTGCCAGCAGCAAGGGACCCGACGGGGCGGGAAGCACAGATACGCAGTATTTT. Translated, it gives CASSKGPDGAGSTDTQYF.

The CDR3 loop reads CASSFGTPAKQYF. CDR3 coding DNA: TGTGCCAGCAGCTTCGGGACTCCGGCGAAGCAGTACTTC. V usage is TRBV14 and J usage is TRBJ2-7; maybe TRBD2 (6 bases). The CDR3 spans 13 residues. Germline V gene lookup returns CDR1 SGHDN and CDR2 FVKESK. V dropped 5 bases and J dropped 8 bases, with 16 bases sitting between them.

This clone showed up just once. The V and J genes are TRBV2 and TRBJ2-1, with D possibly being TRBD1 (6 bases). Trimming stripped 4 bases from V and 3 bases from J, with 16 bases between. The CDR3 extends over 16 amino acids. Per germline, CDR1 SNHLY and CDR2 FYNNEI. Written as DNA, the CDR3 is TGTGCCAGCAGTGTCATGGACAGCGTTTACTACAATGAGCAGTTCTTC. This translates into CASSVMDSVYYNEQFF.

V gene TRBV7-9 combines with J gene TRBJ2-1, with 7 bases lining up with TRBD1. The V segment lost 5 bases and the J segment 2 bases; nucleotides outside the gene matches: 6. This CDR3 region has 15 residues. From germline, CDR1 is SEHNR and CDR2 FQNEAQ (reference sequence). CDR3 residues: CASSPQGQTYNEQFF. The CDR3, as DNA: TGTGCCAGCAGCCCGCAGGGACAGACCTACAATGAGCAGTTCTTC.

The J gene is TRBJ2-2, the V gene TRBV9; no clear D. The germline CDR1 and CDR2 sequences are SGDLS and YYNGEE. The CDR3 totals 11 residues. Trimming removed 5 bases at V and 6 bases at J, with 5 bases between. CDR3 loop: CASSQAGELFF. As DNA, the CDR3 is TGTGCCAGCAGTCAGGCCGGGGAGCTGTTTTTT. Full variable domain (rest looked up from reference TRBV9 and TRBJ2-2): DSGVTQTPKHLITATGQRVTLRCSPRSGDLSVYWYQQSLDQGLQFLIQYYNGEERAKGNILERFSAQQFPDLHSELNLSSLELGDSALYFCASSQAGELFFGEGSRLTVL.

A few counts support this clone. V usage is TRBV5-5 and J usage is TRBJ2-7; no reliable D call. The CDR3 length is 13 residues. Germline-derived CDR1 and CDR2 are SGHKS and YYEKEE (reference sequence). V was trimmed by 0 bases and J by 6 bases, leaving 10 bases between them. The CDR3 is CASSLVSSGEQYF. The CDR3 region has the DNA TGTGCCAGCAGCTTGGTGTCGTCGGGCGAGCAGTACTTC.

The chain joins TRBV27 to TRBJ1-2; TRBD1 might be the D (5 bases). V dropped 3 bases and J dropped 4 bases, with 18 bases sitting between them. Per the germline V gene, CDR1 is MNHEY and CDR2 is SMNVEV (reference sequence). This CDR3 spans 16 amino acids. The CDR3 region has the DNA TGTGCCAGCAGTTTCGGAGGAGGGGCCGAGGGCTATGGCTACACCTTC. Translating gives CASSFGGGAEGYGYTF.